The 10 T cell receptor beta chains reported below all come from one sample, sequenced in a study of T cell repertoires in cytomegalovirus infection. TCRdb used MiXCR to reprocess the reads, holding one entry per CDR3 protein. The sample lists some 680,000 distinct CDR3 sequences; 35% to 40% were seen once. Input material: PBMCs. The receptor set was obtained from a human donor in good health (CMV status not recorded). Some clones in this sample may be carry-over from other donors' samples.

This clonotype showed up just a few times. J is TRBJ2-7 and V is TRBV20-1, with 10 bases aligning to TRBD2. The CDR3 is 12 residues long. After removal of 6 bases from V and 7 bases from J, the junction contained 6 bases not matched to a gene. CDR1 is DFQATT and CDR2 is SNEGSKA in the germline V gene (reference sequence). CDR3 protein: CSAPGTSAEQYF. For the CDR3, the DNA is TGCAGTGCCCCCGGGACTAGCGCGGAGCAGTACTTC.

This clonotype was counted ten times or more. CDR3 in amino acids: CASSLSAEAFF. Here the CDR3 DNA reads TGTGCCAGCAGTTTAAGCGCTGAAGCTTTCTTT. The chain couples TRBV28 to TRBJ1-1; D uncertain. Germline CDR1 and CDR2: MDHEN and SYDVKM. Trimming took 2 bases from V and 6 from J, leaving 4 bases between them. This CDR3 region has 11 residues.

This clonotype has at least ten counts. This rearrangement joins TRBV27 to TRBJ1-2; D might be TRBD1 (6 bases). The CDR3 consists of 13 residues. Per germline, CDR1 MNHEY and CDR2 SMNVEV (reference sequence). V was pared by 6 bases and J by 8 bases, with 16 bases between. As DNA, the CDR3 is TGTGCCAGCAGCCCGACAGGACGAGAGGGCTACACCTTC. Its translation is CASSPTGREGYTF.

This clonotype has more than one count but fewer than ten. The chain combines TRBV12-3 or TRBV12-4 with TRBJ2-2; 12 bases line up with TRBD2. The CDR3 spans 16 residues. V dropped 4 bases and J dropped 5; count of bases not matched to a gene: 5. The CDR3 nucleotides read TGTGCCAGCAGTTCGACTAGCGGGAGTTGGACCGGGGAGCTGTTTTTT. Amino acids: CASSSTSGSWTGELFF.

The chain is built from TRBV28 and TRBJ2-7; D uncertain. Germline V gives CDR1 MDHEN, CDR2 SYDVKM. V shed 7 bases and J shed 0 bases, with 22 bases lying between them. The CDR3 loop spans 17 amino acids. This CDR3 is CASTTIEGRQGSYEQYF. As DNA, the CDR3 is TGTGCCAGCACCACTATAGAAGGGCGGCAAGGCTCCTACGAGCAGTACTTC.

The chain joins TRBV7-9 to TRBJ2-5; 11 nucleotides agree with TRBD1. V shed 2 bases and J 5 bases; nucleotides not matched to a gene: 7. This CDR3 region has 16 residues. CDR1 is SEHNR, CDR2 FQNEAQ, per germline (reference sequence). CDR3 coding DNA: TGTGCCAGCAGCTTACCCGGGACAGGGGGTCTGGAGACCCAGTACTTC. It yields the protein CASSLPGTGGLETQYF.

This clonotype has only a few counts. This rearrangement joins TRBV6-2 or TRBV6-3 to TRBJ2-1; D not certain. Germline CDR1 reads MNHEY; CDR2 reads SVGEGT. Trimming pared 2 bases from V and 8 bases from J, leaving 10 bases between. The CDR3 contains 13 residues. The CDR3 protein is CASSYGSSYEQFF. CDR3 bases: TGTGCCAGCAGTTACGGTAGCTCCTATGAGCAGTTCTTC.

This clonotype was observed a handful of times. The rearrangement uses TRBV28 and TRBJ1-5; possible D gene TRBD1, 5 bases. Trimming took 6 bases from V and 2 from J, leaving 14 bases between them. Germline CDR1 is MDHEN and CDR2 is SYDVKM. CDR3 size: 15 residues. CDR3 in DNA: TGTGCCAGCAGACCAGGAGGGACCGGCAATCAGCCCCAGCATTTT. Protein sequence: CASRPGGTGNQPQHF. The entire variable domain, with the rest obtained from reference TRBV28 and TRBJ1-5, is as follows: DVKVTQSSRYLVKRTGEKVFLECVQDMDHENMFWYRQDPGLGLRLIYFSYDVKMKEKGDIPEGYSVSREKKERFSLILESASTNQTSMYLCASRPGGTGNQPQHFGDGTRLSIL.

This clonotype was seen ten or more times. V usage is TRBV19 and J usage is TRBJ1-1, with D maybe TRBD1 (5 bases). Trimming cost V 5 bases and J 0 bases, with 10 bases left between them. Germline CDR1 is LNHDA and CDR2 is SQIVND (reference sequence). The CDR3 is 14 amino acids. The CDR3 spells CASSPAGLNTEAFF. The CDR3 region has the DNA TGTGCCAGTAGTCCCGCAGGGTTGAACACTGAAGCTTTCTTT.

This chain connects TRBV20-1 to TRBJ1-4; D gene ambiguous. The CDR3 loop spans 14 amino acids. Germline CDR1 and CDR2: DFQATT and SNEGSKA (reference sequence). V was clipped by 6 bases and J by 2 bases, with 13 bases between them. The CDR3 spells CSAHPLGTNEKLFF. DNA for the CDR3: TGCAGTGCCCACCCCCTGGGCACTAATGAAAAACTGTTTTTT.